Listed below are T cell receptor beta chains from one sample, sequenced in a study of CXCR3-negative and CXCR3-positive naive CD8 T cells. TCRdb reprocessed the 5' RACE reads and reports one entry per CDR3 protein, with no DNA. The table counts tens of thousands of distinct CDR3 sequences; about 0.8% lies in the top ten. Sequenced: naive CXCR3+ CD8+ T cells from blood. Source of these receptors: a human donor in good health. Some clones in this sample may be carry-over from other donors' samples. CDR3s include the opening cysteine and the closing phenylalanine or tryptophan. The order of the fields is J gene, V gene, CDR3 protein.

>TRBJ2-5|TRBV7-9
CASSPDSALWTGAGETQYF
>TRBJ2-5|TRBV4-3
CASSQDPGWQTQYF
>TRBJ2-3|TRBV20-1
CSARDRTGDPASTDTQYF
>TRBJ2-2|TRBV12-3/TRBV12-4
CASTPGTTELFF
>TRBJ2-1|TRBV12-5
CASGLVLSGGAPHEQFF
>TRBJ2-7|TRBV7-9
CASSLRAASYEQYF
>TRBJ2-2|TRBV3-1
CASSQTGTGELFF
>TRBJ2-7|TRBV10-3
CAISEYASGSSEQYF
>TRBJ2-1|TRBV7-7
CASSLVLARGEQFF
>TRBJ2-1|TRBV29-1
CSVVYEEIGNEQFF
>TRBJ2-1|TRBV4-2
CASSQYPGGSSYNEQFF
>TRBJ2-7|TRBV20-1
CSARDRENYEQYF
>TRBJ1-2|TRBV15
CATSRESEDRNGYTF
>TRBJ1-5|TRBV15
CATSRDPPGYSNQPQHF
>TRBJ2-3|TRBV6-6
CASSYSVFSGTGTDTQYF
>TRBJ1-1|TRBV6-5
CASSYGGTTEAFF
>TRBJ2-7|TRBV5-1
CASSFLDRAAGKSPTGEQYF
>TRBJ2-7|TRBV27
CASSLFRGAYEQYF
>TRBJ2-5|TRBV12-3/TRBV12-4
CASSSTEGTYKETQYF
>TRBJ2-1|TRBV7-6
CASSLVFRPSGDEQFF
>TRBJ1-1|TRBV20-1
CSARQLMNTEAFF
>TRBJ1-4|TRBV12-3/TRBV12-4
CASSLGIWRGEKLLF
>TRBJ1-6|TRBV7-6
CASSSGPGQRVNSPLHF
>TRBJ2-1|TRBV29-1
CSVEVSGGFEGNEQFF
>TRBJ1-1|TRBV5-1
CASSSTAALRTEALF
>TRBJ1-2|TRBV6-5
CASSPNVMTTDYGYTF
>TRBJ1-1|TRBV5-1
CASSSHGTSPGNTEAFF
>TRBJ1-1|TRBV5-1
CASSLSGGPNTEAFF
>TRBJ1-1|TRBV7-2
CASSLTGSTEAFF
>TRBJ1-2|TRBV7-9
CASSGIGQDRGYTF
>TRBJ2-7|TRBV4-2
CASSQDIPSGLYNEQYF
>TRBJ2-6|TRBV15
CATSRDSGTGANVLTF
>TRBJ1-1|TRBV7-6
CASSLAETGGLGTEAFF
>TRBJ2-1|TRBV20-1
CSATEVGNEQFF
>TRBJ1-1|TRBV7-9
CASSLMRGVNTEAFF
>TRBJ2-5|TRBV28
CASALAGGPGWETQYF
>TRBJ1-1|TRBV25-1
CARTAGTENTEAFF
>TRBJ1-5|TRBV19
CASSISQRGNQPQHF
>TRBJ2-1|TRBV7-2
CASSLFPSGTYNEQFF
>TRBJ2-5|TRBV7-9
CASSLGVVVGETQYF
>TRBJ2-5|TRBV20-1
CSARGTSGTQETQYF
>TRBJ2-7|TRBV28
CASRPTGGPLYEQYF
>TRBJ2-1|TRBV5-1
CASSATNDNEQFF
>TRBJ2-5|TRBV7-6
CASSRAPTSGGQETQYF
>TRBJ2-3|TRBV19
CATSRGAPDTQYF
>TRBJ2-7|TRBV28
CASSYPSEQYF
>TRBJ2-2|TRBV12-3/TRBV12-4
CASSLSPGANTGELFF
>TRBJ2-2|TRBV6-2/TRBV6-3
CASSYGQGASGELFF
>TRBJ1-1|TRBV5-5
CASSLRRTENTEAFF
>TRBJ2-7|TRBV7-2
CASSLARTSSYEQYF
>TRBJ2-5|TRBV7-9
CASSLNSQETQYF
>TRBJ2-3|TRBV5-1
CASRQEGERLNF
>TRBJ2-7|TRBV18
CASSPAEGQRAYEQYF